The TCR beta chain under discussion was sequenced for a study of blood T cell repertoires in COVID-19. As for the study in general: Both acute and convalescent COVID-19 samples were obtained from the United States, Italy and Spain.

CDR1 and CDR2 from the germline V gene are LGHDT and YNNKEL (reference sequence). The CDR3 length is 17 residues. The V gene end was trimmed by 2 bases and the J gene end by 5 bases; junction bases not matched to a gene: 11. Using immunoSEQ multiplex PCR, the repertoire was profiled, and TCRdb retains in-frame clones only, with some absent. The table shows around 25,000 clones, with 88% occurring only once. Sequencing used peripheral blood. The chain recombines TRBV3-1 (or the pseudogene TRBV3-2) with TRBJ2-3; TRBD1 aligns across 9 bases. The source of this sequence is a woman in her forties or fifties with active COVID-19. CDR3 sequence (DNA): TGTGCCAGCAGCCAACCCGTGGACAGGGGCGTTGGAGATACGCAGTATTTT. As protein: CASSQPVDRGVGDTQYF.